The 10 T cell receptor beta chains reported below all come from one sample, sequenced in a study of OX40 agonist ivuxolimab in advanced cancers. Data came from immunoSEQ multiplex PCR; TCRdb stores just in-frame clones and leaves some out. This sample has roughly 53,000 clones, with around four fifths found just once. The sample was CD4+ or CD8+ T cells sorted from blood, taken in a trial of the OX40 agonist ivuxolimab. The receptors stem from an adult with an advanced solid tumor such as melanoma, head and neck, liver or kidney cancer.

In this sample, this clone turned up once. The V call is TRBV5-4, the J call TRBJ2-2; 8 nucleotides agree with TRBD2. J lost 4 bases, V lost 0 bases, and 11 bases had no gene match. The CDR3 is made up of 18 amino acids. Germline values: CDR1 SGHNT, CDR2 YYREEE (reference sequence). CDR3 sequence: CASSLVGGLAGSTGELFF. The CDR3 DNA is TGTGCCAGCAGCTTGGTAGGCGGCCTAGCGGGTTCCACCGGGGAGCTGTTTTTT.

The rearrangement uses TRBV6-1 and TRBJ2-7; D not certain. Germline values: CDR1 MNHNS, CDR2 SASEGT. V lost 2 bases and J 4 bases, leaving 6 bases between the germline ends. The CDR3 loop spans 12 amino acids. The CDR3 loop reads CASSESLYEQYF. The CDR3, as DNA: TGTGCCAGCAGTGAATCATTGTACGAGCAGTACTTC.

The chain recombines TRBV4-3 with TRBJ1-2; TRBD1 aligns across 8 bases. In germline, CDR1 is LGHNA, CDR2 YSLEER. Unmatched junction bases numbered 2, after V lost 1 base and J lost 7 bases. CDR3 length: 13 amino acids. CDR3 region: CASSQGTGFGYTF. The CDR3 region has the DNA TGCGCCAGCAGCCAAGGGACAGGGTTTGGCTACACCTTC.

This clone was observed once. This rearrangement joins TRBV30 to TRBJ2-7; D uncertain. V lost 6 bases, J lost 0 bases, and 9 bases lay in between. The CDR3 sequence is 12 residues long. Germline values: CDR1 GTSNPN, CDR2 SVGIG (reference sequence). The CDR3 sequence is CACKSVSYEQYF. The CDR3 DNA reads as TGTGCCTGTAAGTCAGTCTCCTACGAGCAGTACTTC.

The chain joins TRBV7-9 to TRBJ2-3; 8 positions agree with TRBD2. The CDR3 spans 16 residues. J lost 1 base, V lost 5 bases, and 8 bases had no gene match. Germline-derived CDR1 and CDR2 are SEHNR and FQNEAQ (reference sequence). The CDR3 loop is CASSPRLATRTDTQYF. In DNA form, the CDR3 reads TGTGCCAGCAGCCCCCGACTAGCGACTCGCACAGATACGCAGTATTTT. The complete variable domain, with remaining parts taken from reference TRBV7-9 and TRBJ2-3, reads DTGVSQNPRHKITKRGQNVTFRCDPISEHNRLYWYRQTLGQGPEFLTYFQNEAQLEKSRLLSDRFSAERPKGSFSTLEIQRTEQGDSAMYLCASSPRLATRTDTQYFGPGTRLTVL.

The chain recombines TRBV6-5 with TRBJ1-5; D call uncertain. Trimming left V 4 bases short and J 5 bases short, with 12 bases between. This CDR3 has 14 amino acids. Germline V gives CDR1 MNHEY, CDR2 SVGAGI. Here the CDR3 reads CASSLVVSDQPQHF. Written as DNA, the CDR3 is TGTGCCAGCAGTTTGGTTGTCTCGGATCAGCCCCAGCATTTT.

V gene TRBV23-1 combines with J gene TRBJ2-7, with D perhaps matching TRBD2 (6 bases). TRBV23-1 is an ORF, with its function uncertain. This CDR3 spans 15 amino acids. The ends were cut back, 4 bases at V and 1 base at J, with 14 bases in the middle. The CDR3 region has the DNA TGCGCCAGCAGTCCCGGCCCGACTAGGTCCTACGAGCAGTACTTC. Translated: CASSPGPTRSYEQYF.

This clone was detected only once. The V gene is TRBV6-5, the J gene TRBJ1-6, with unresolved D. The CDR3 has 13 residues. Looked up from germline, CDR1 is MNHEY and CDR2 is SVGAGI. Trimming removed 5 bases at V and 6 bases at J, with 8 bases between. The CDR3 nucleotides read TGTGCCAGCAGTAACGACGGTAATTCACCCCTCCACTTT. It encodes CASSNDGNSPLHF.

V is TRBV13 and J is TRBJ1-6; perhaps TRBD1 as D (6 bases). In germline, CDR1 is PRHDT, CDR2 FYEKMQ (reference sequence). The CDR3 extends over 14 amino acids. Trimming cost V 4 bases and J 9 bases, with 13 bases left between them. CDR3 region: CASSSYRVRSPLHF. Here the CDR3 DNA reads TGTGCCAGCAGCTCCTACAGGGTTCGTTCACCCCTCCACTTT.

The rearrangement links TRBV5-6 to TRBJ2-4; the match to TRBD1 covers 8 bases. CDR1 and CDR2 from the germline V gene are SGHDT and YYEEEE. The CDR3 has 16 residues. Trimming at V came to 4 bases and at J to 8 bases, leaving 14 bases not matched to a gene. The CDR3 bases are TGTGCCAGCAGCCAGAGACAGGGGCCCCCGGGGTACATTCAGTACTTC. Protein: CASSQRQGPPGYIQYF.